A selection of T cell receptor beta chains follows, all from one sample in a study of naive CD8 T cells in extremely preterm neonates. The table came from immunoSEQ multiplex PCR; TCRdb's copy has only in-frame clones and leaves some out. The data contain about 23,000 clones, around 88% of them seen just once; the ten biggest clones take up approximately 0.95%. The sample was naive CD8+ T cells from cord blood. The receptors stem from a boy who was born preterm. Both conserved end residues are part of each CDR3. The D gene is left open where the match is weak.

V gene: TRBV11-2; D gene: .; J gene: TRBJ2-7; CDR3 protein: CASSLGGSYEQYF; CDR3 DNA: TGTGCCAGCAGCTTAGGGGGCTCCTACGAGCAGTACTTC
V gene: TRBV4-1; D gene: TRBD2; J gene: TRBJ2-1; CDR3 protein: CASSQGLAGTYNEQFF; CDR3 DNA: TGCGCCAGCAGCCAAGGACTAGCGGGTACCTACAATGAGCAGTTCTTC
V gene: TRBV25-1; D gene: .; J gene: TRBJ2-1; CDR3 protein: CASSWTVYNEQFF; CDR3 DNA: TGTGCCAGCAGTTGGACAGTCTACAATGAGCAGTTCTTC
V gene: TRBV5-1; D gene: .; J gene: TRBJ1-4; CDR3 protein: CASSPIFGTTNEKLFF; CDR3 DNA: TGCGCCAGCAGCCCGATATTCGGGACAACTAATGAAAAACTGTTTTTT
V gene: TRBV4-1; D gene: .; J gene: TRBJ2-5; CDR3 protein: CASSPPPGETQYF; CDR3 DNA: TGCGCCAGCAGCCCCCCGCCAGGAGAGACCCAGTACTTC
V gene: TRBV11-3; D gene: .; J gene: TRBJ2-2; CDR3 protein: CASSQRAPGELFF; CDR3 DNA: TGTGCCAGCAGCCAACGGGCTCCCGGGGAGCTGTTTTTT
V gene: TRBV9; D gene: TRBD2; J gene: TRBJ2-7; CDR3 protein: CASSVGLAGGQEQYF; CDR3 DNA: TGTGCCAGCAGCGTAGGTTTAGCGGGGGGGCAGGAGCAGTACTTC
V gene: TRBV4-1; D gene: .; J gene: TRBJ2-7; CDR3 protein: CASSQVGGGSYEQYF; CDR3 DNA: TGCGCCAGCAGCCAAGTGGGAGGGGGCTCCTACGAGCAGTACTTC
V gene: TRBV19; D gene: TRBD2; J gene: TRBJ2-7; CDR3 protein: CASRQPLKAGGFYEQYF; CDR3 DNA: TGTGCCAGTAGACAACCCCTCAAGGCGGGGGGGTTTTACGAGCAGTACTTC
V gene: TRBV9; D gene: .; J gene: TRBJ2-3; CDR3 protein: CASSVHQDTQYF; CDR3 DNA: TGTGCCAGCAGCGTGCATCAGGATACGCAGTATTTT
V gene: TRBV11-2; D gene: .; J gene: TRBJ2-2; CDR3 protein: CASSLAWGRNTGELFF; CDR3 DNA: TGTGCCAGCAGCTTAGCGTGGGGAAGGAACACCGGGGAGCTGTTTTTT
V gene: TRBV7-3; D gene: .; J gene: TRBJ1-1; CDR3 protein: CASSLTGNTEAFF; CDR3 DNA: TGTGCCAGCAGCTTGACAGGGAACACTGAAGCTTTCTTT
V gene: TRBV4-3; D gene: .; J gene: TRBJ1-1; CDR3 protein: CASSNTEAFF; CDR3 DNA: TGCGCCAGCAGCAACACTGAAGCTTTCTTT
V gene: TRBV10-3; D gene: TRBD2; J gene: TRBJ2-3; CDR3 protein: CAISEYATSGGTDTQYF; CDR3 DNA: TGTGCCATCAGTGAGTATGCCACTAGCGGGGGCACAGATACGCAGTATTTT
V gene: TRBV7-2; D gene: .; J gene: TRBJ2-3; CDR3 protein: CASSPEGGGTDTQYF; CDR3 DNA: TGTGCCAGCAGCCCTGAAGGGGGGGGAACAGATACGCAGTATTTT
V gene: TRBV4-1; D gene: .; J gene: TRBJ2-3; CDR3 protein: CASSGGTDTQYF; CDR3 DNA: TGCGCCAGCAGCGGGGGCACAGATACGCAGTATTTT
V gene: TRBV27; D gene: .; J gene: TRBJ2-7; CDR3 protein: CASSPTGYEQYF; CDR3 DNA: TGTGCCAGCAGTCCCACAGGGTACGAGCAGTACTTC
V gene: TRBV19; D gene: TRBD2; J gene: TRBJ2-3; CDR3 protein: CASSSGLAGTTDTQYF; CDR3 DNA: TGTGCCAGTAGTAGCGGTCTAGCGGGGACCACAGATACGCAGTATTTT
V gene: TRBV9; D gene: TRBD1; J gene: TRBJ2-7; CDR3 protein: CASSGDRFYEQYF; CDR3 DNA: TGTGCCAGCAGCGGGGACAGGTTTTACGAGCAGTACTTC
V gene: TRBV5-8; D gene: .; J gene: TRBJ1-2; CDR3 protein: CASSYGYTF; CDR3 DNA: TGTGCCAGCAGCTATGGCTACACCTTC